These T cell receptor beta chains were read from a single sample in a study of metastatic and nonmetastatic thyroid tumors. TCRdb re-called the PCR reads via MiXCR. The data show 20,000 to 30,000 clones, 14% to 15% seen once. The sample taken for sequencing was blood. The receptor source for this set is a female donor with papillary thyroid cancer or a benign thyroid nodule (not recorded which). Some clones in this sample may be carry-over from other donors' samples. Both conserved end residues are part of each CDR3. The order of the fields is CDR3 DNA, CDR3 protein, J gene, CDR3 length, V gene, D gene, clone size. A D gene is named only where the DNA matches it firmly. The size entry is marked missing in some rows and otherwise reads once, few, many or a size class.

cdr3_nt: TGTGCCAGCAGCTCAAGGGGGGACAATGAGCAGTTCTTC; cdr3_aa: CASSSRGDNEQFF; j_call: TRBJ2-1; cdr3_length: 13; v_call: TRBV7-3; d_call: NA; clone_size: many
cdr3_nt: TGTGCCAGCAGCTTGGGACTGTTTCTAGTTTACGAGCAGTACTTC; cdr3_aa: CASSLGLFLVYEQYF; j_call: TRBJ2-7; cdr3_length: 15; v_call: TRBV5-6; d_call: NA; clone_size: NA
cdr3_nt: TGTGCCAGCAGCATGGGGACAGGGGAAGGCTACACCTTC; cdr3_aa: CASSMGTGEGYTF; j_call: TRBJ1-2; cdr3_length: 13; v_call: TRBV7-6; d_call: TRBD1; clone_size: many
cdr3_nt: TGTGCCAGCTCACCACTTAGAAGGGAGGCAGAGACCCAGTACTTC; cdr3_aa: CASSPLRREAETQYF; j_call: TRBJ2-5; cdr3_length: 15; v_call: TRBV18; d_call: NA; clone_size: many
cdr3_nt: TGTGCCAGCAGCGGGGGGACGACAGGGTTGCCCGGGGAGCTGTTTTTT; cdr3_aa: CASSGGTTGLPGELFF; j_call: TRBJ2-2; cdr3_length: 16; v_call: TRBV9; d_call: TRBD1; clone_size: many
cdr3_nt: TGTGCCAGCAGTAAGCCTGCGGACAGGGCTGACATGAACACTGAAGCTTTCTTT; cdr3_aa: CASSKPADRADMNTEAFF; j_call: TRBJ1-1; cdr3_length: 18; v_call: TRBV19; d_call: TRBD1; clone_size: many
cdr3_nt: TGTGCTAGCAGCCTGGGACTAGCGGTTTACAATGAGCAGTTCTTC; cdr3_aa: CASSLGLAVYNEQFF; j_call: TRBJ2-1; cdr3_length: 15; v_call: TRBV7-7; d_call: TRBD2; clone_size: many
cdr3_nt: TGTGCCAGCAGTTACGGTGGTGCAGGGACCAAAAACATTCAGTACTTC; cdr3_aa: CASSYGGAGTKNIQYF; j_call: TRBJ2-4; cdr3_length: 16; v_call: TRBV6-5; d_call: NA; clone_size: few
cdr3_nt: TGCAGTGCTCCCCCCAGGGGGTTCTCCTACAATGAGCAGTTCTTC; cdr3_aa: CSAPPRGFSYNEQFF; j_call: TRBJ2-1; cdr3_length: 15; v_call: TRBV20-1; d_call: TRBD1; clone_size: many
cdr3_nt: TGTGCCAGCAGCCTAGGAGCGGGATCGGAGCAGTACTTC; cdr3_aa: CASSLGAGSEQYF; j_call: TRBJ2-7; cdr3_length: 13; v_call: TRBV7-9; d_call: TRBD2; clone_size: many
cdr3_nt: TGTGCCAGCACCTCGGAAGACCAGGGTTTCCCTTATAATTCACCCCTCCACTTT; cdr3_aa: CASTSEDQGFPYNSPLHF; j_call: TRBJ1-6; cdr3_length: 18; v_call: TRBV28; d_call: NA; clone_size: many
cdr3_nt: TGTGCCACAAGGAGTCACGGCTCTGGTGGCTACACCTTC; cdr3_aa: CATRSHGSGGYTF; j_call: TRBJ1-2; cdr3_length: 13; v_call: TRBV28; d_call: NA; clone_size: many
cdr3_nt: TGTGCCAGCAGCTTAGCCTCCGGGACGCCTAGCACAGATACGCAGTATTTT; cdr3_aa: CASSLASGTPSTDTQYF; j_call: TRBJ2-3; cdr3_length: 17; v_call: TRBV7-9; d_call: NA; clone_size: many
cdr3_nt: TGTGCCTGGAGTGGGGGGGGTAGATTCTCTGGAAACACCATATATTTT; cdr3_aa: CAWSGGGRFSGNTIYF; j_call: TRBJ1-3; cdr3_length: 16; v_call: TRBV30; d_call: NA; clone_size: medium-sized
cdr3_nt: TGTGCCAGCAGTCGAGCCGGGACAGGGCATACAGATACGCAGTATTTT; cdr3_aa: CASSRAGTGHTDTQYF; j_call: TRBJ2-3; cdr3_length: 16; v_call: TRBV2; d_call: TRBD1; clone_size: many
cdr3_nt: TGCAGTGCTCTACTCCCCACTTGGGCCACAGATACGCAGTATTTT; cdr3_aa: CSALLPTWATDTQYF; j_call: TRBJ2-3; cdr3_length: 15; v_call: TRBV20-1; d_call: NA; clone_size: many
cdr3_nt: TGTGCCTGGTCCAATACGGAGAGGGTAGATACGCAGTATTTT; cdr3_aa: CAWSNTERVDTQYF; j_call: TRBJ2-3; cdr3_length: 14; v_call: TRBV30; d_call: NA; clone_size: NA
cdr3_nt: TGCGCCAGCAGTGAATCGGGGCGGGATGAGCAGTTCTTC; cdr3_aa: CASSESGRDEQFF; j_call: TRBJ2-1; cdr3_length: 13; v_call: TRBV10-2; d_call: NA; clone_size: medium-sized
cdr3_nt: TGTGCCAGCAGCTTAGACCAGGGAGGGAACATTCAGTACTTC; cdr3_aa: CASSLDQGGNIQYF; j_call: TRBJ2-4; cdr3_length: 14; v_call: TRBV7-2; d_call: TRBD2; clone_size: many
cdr3_nt: TGTGCCAGCAGGGCACAGGGGGCGGCTGGAAACACCATATATTTT; cdr3_aa: CASRAQGAAGNTIYF; j_call: TRBJ1-3; cdr3_length: 15; v_call: TRBV2; d_call: TRBD1; clone_size: many
cdr3_nt: TGTGCCAGCAGCACGCAGGCGGGACAGGGGGAGACCAAGTACTTC; cdr3_aa: CASSTQAGQGETKYF; j_call: TRBJ2-5; cdr3_length: 15; v_call: TRBV7-8; d_call: TRBD1; clone_size: NA
cdr3_nt: TGTGCCAGCTCACCAGAGGCCCCACAGGGGGGGTACAATGAGCAGTTCTTC; cdr3_aa: CASSPEAPQGGYNEQFF; j_call: TRBJ2-1; cdr3_length: 17; v_call: TRBV18; d_call: NA; clone_size: many
cdr3_nt: TGTGCCAGCAGGGACAGGGGATTCTTGAACAATGAGCAGTTCTTC; cdr3_aa: CASRDRGFLNNEQFF; j_call: TRBJ2-1; cdr3_length: 15; v_call: TRBV6-1; d_call: TRBD1; clone_size: NA
cdr3_nt: TGTGCCTGCAGCGTAGGCTACGTGGGGGCCTACGAGCAGTACTTC; cdr3_aa: CACSVGYVGAYEQYF; j_call: TRBJ2-7; cdr3_length: 15; v_call: TRBV9; d_call: NA; clone_size: NA
cdr3_nt: TGCAGTGCCTGGACTAGCTATCGCCAAGAGACCCAGTACTTC; cdr3_aa: CSAWTSYRQETQYF; j_call: TRBJ2-5; cdr3_length: 14; v_call: TRBV20-1; d_call: TRBD2; clone_size: once
cdr3_nt: TGTGCCATCAGCCGATTCGGTAATGAGCAGTTCTTC; cdr3_aa: CAISRFGNEQFF; j_call: TRBJ2-1; cdr3_length: 12; v_call: TRBV27; d_call: NA; clone_size: few
cdr3_nt: TGTGCCAGTAGTTCCGGGCGGGTAGACTTCTATGGCTACACCTTC; cdr3_aa: CASSSGRVDFYGYTF; j_call: TRBJ1-2; cdr3_length: 15; v_call: TRBV19; d_call: NA; clone_size: many
cdr3_nt: TGTGCCAGCAGTGAGTTAAGCGGACCAACCTACGAGCAGTACTTC; cdr3_aa: CASSELSGPTYEQYF; j_call: TRBJ2-7; cdr3_length: 15; v_call: TRBV6-1; d_call: NA; clone_size: medium-sized
cdr3_nt: TGTGCCAGCAGGGCAGGGTTCGGGGCCAACGTCCTGACTTTC; cdr3_aa: CASRAGFGANVLTF; j_call: TRBJ2-6; cdr3_length: 14; v_call: TRBV2; d_call: NA; clone_size: many
cdr3_nt: TGCGCCAGCAGCTTTTCTTCATTGGATTATGGCTACACCTTC; cdr3_aa: CASSFSSLDYGYTF; j_call: TRBJ1-2; cdr3_length: 14; v_call: TRBV5-1; d_call: NA; clone_size: NA
cdr3_nt: TGCAGTGCTAGAGAGGGATGGGATACGCAGTATTTT; cdr3_aa: CSAREGWDTQYF; j_call: TRBJ2-3; cdr3_length: 12; v_call: TRBV20-1; d_call: NA; clone_size: many
cdr3_nt: TGTGCCAGCAGTTGGGGGACAGGGAGGGGGGAGACCCAGTACTTC; cdr3_aa: CASSWGTGRGETQYF; j_call: TRBJ2-5; cdr3_length: 15; v_call: TRBV6-1; d_call: TRBD1; clone_size: many
cdr3_nt: TGTGCCAGCAGTCCCCACAGGGTCGTTGGGGAAAAACTGTTTTTT; cdr3_aa: CASSPHRVVGEKLFF; j_call: TRBJ1-4; cdr3_length: 15; v_call: TRBV28; d_call: NA; clone_size: many
cdr3_nt: TGCAGTGCTAGAGGGACTAGCGGGAGGGCCGATCAAGACGAGCAGTACTTC; cdr3_aa: CSARGTSGRADQDEQYF; j_call: TRBJ2-7; cdr3_length: 17; v_call: TRBV20-1; d_call: TRBD2; clone_size: NA
cdr3_nt: TGCAGTGCTAGAGAAGGGACACTTAACACTGAAGCTTTCTTT; cdr3_aa: CSAREGTLNTEAFF; j_call: TRBJ1-1; cdr3_length: 14; v_call: TRBV20-1; d_call: NA; clone_size: many
cdr3_nt: TGTGCCTGGAGTGGGCTCCGGGACAAAAGTTGGGCTGAAGCTTTCTTT; cdr3_aa: CAWSGLRDKSWAEAFF; j_call: TRBJ1-1; cdr3_length: 16; v_call: TRBV30; d_call: NA; clone_size: NA
cdr3_nt: TGTGCCAGCAGTGACCGGCATAATAATTCACCCCTCCACTTT; cdr3_aa: CASSDRHNNSPLHF; j_call: TRBJ1-6; cdr3_length: 14; v_call: TRBV6-4; d_call: NA; clone_size: many
cdr3_nt: TGTGCCTGGGACAGAAACTACGAGCAGTACTTC; cdr3_aa: CAWDRNYEQYF; j_call: TRBJ2-7; cdr3_length: 11; v_call: TRBV30; d_call: NA; clone_size: NA
cdr3_nt: TGTGCCAGTGCAACGGGGGAGACCCAGTACTTC; cdr3_aa: CASATGETQYF; j_call: TRBJ2-5; cdr3_length: 11; v_call: TRBV12-3/TRBV12-4; d_call: NA; clone_size: NA
cdr3_nt: TGTGCCAGCAGTTACGCGGAGGGAGCTAATGAAAAACTGTTTTTT; cdr3_aa: CASSYAEGANEKLFF; j_call: TRBJ1-4; cdr3_length: 15; v_call: TRBV6-5; d_call: NA; clone_size: many
cdr3_nt: TGTGCCAGCAGTTACTCCAGCCCCTACGAGCAGTACTTC; cdr3_aa: CASSYSSPYEQYF; j_call: TRBJ2-7; cdr3_length: 13; v_call: TRBV6-2/TRBV6-3; d_call: NA; clone_size: medium-sized